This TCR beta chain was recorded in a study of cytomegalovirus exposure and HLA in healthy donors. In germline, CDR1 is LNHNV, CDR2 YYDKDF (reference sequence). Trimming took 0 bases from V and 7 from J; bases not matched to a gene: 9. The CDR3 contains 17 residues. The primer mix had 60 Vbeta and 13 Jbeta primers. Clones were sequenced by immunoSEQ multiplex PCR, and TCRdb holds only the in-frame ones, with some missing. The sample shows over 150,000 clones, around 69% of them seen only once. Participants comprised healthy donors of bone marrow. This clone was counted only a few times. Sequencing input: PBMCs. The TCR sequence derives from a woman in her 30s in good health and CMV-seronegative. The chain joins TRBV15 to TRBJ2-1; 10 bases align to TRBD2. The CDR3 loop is CATSRDSAGGPLNEQFF. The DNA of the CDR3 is TGTGCCACCAGCAGAGATTCAGCGGGAGGGCCTCTAAATGAGCAGTTCTTC.